This TCR beta chain was profiled in a study of shared clonotypes between healthy human individuals (dated by TCRdb to about 2020). Background for the entire study: A few men and two women, aged 18 to 49 years, made up the cohort. Per donor, three plates each were used for CD4 naive and CD4 memory, two for CD8 naive, and one for CD8 memory. The study deeply sequenced blood TCR repertoires of several healthy adults to estimate repertoire size and the extent of clonotype sharing between individuals. Libraries were prepared and TCR repertoires were sequenced by different laboratories using diverse techniques, in order to increase sequencing depth and limit assay-specific biases. Per donor, leukapheresis produced somewhere between about 0.94 and 10 billion PBMCs.

Using the deep immunoSEQ assay, TCR CDR3 regions were amplified from genomic DNA by multiplex PCR. Genomic DNA extracted from each cell subset was distributed evenly over all wells of several immunoSEQ 96-well plates, and each plate served as one replicate. For sorted subsets, each replicate PCR was loaded with 200 ng genomic DNA, equivalent to roughly 30,000 T cell genomes. The purified libraries were quantified using a Qubit 3.0 fluorometer, sized with a Bioanalyzer 2100, and then quantified again using the KAPA Library Quantification kit. Every immunoSEQ 96-well plate was sequenced on a dedicated single-read 150-cycle Illumina NextSeq 550 flow cell. The original methods were these. Because only junctional sequences without quality scores were contained in the immunoSEQ output, filtering matching that applied to full-length reads could not be performed. To assign V/J genes and CDR3, sequences were annotated using PyIR, a Python wrapper for IgBLAST v1.9, with IMGT germline references. Reads were removed for weak V/J assignments (E-value above 1e-6), missing CDR3, stop codons, out-of-frame junctions, or ambiguous translated residues. V3J clonotypes were defined as sequences sharing the same inferred V gene, J gene, and CDR3 amino acid sequence. Percentage overlap between repertoires was calculated by dividing the number of shared unique clonotypes by the size of the smaller repertoire. Three approaches were used to assess repertoire richness: RTK rarefaction, the Chao1 estimator, and Recon v2.1 estimates of unobserved clonotypes. Generation probabilities were computed with OLGA for all TCRbeta clonotypes obtained by the gDNA method from a handful of donors. TCRdb retrieved this table from immuneACCESS and kept in-frame rearrangements only. Not all clones are present; in checked studies, unresolved V genes account for under half, and no reason is known for the remainder. V and J calls and clone size are copied from that table; D and trimming were computed from the DNA. The sample has 2 million to 2.5 million clones on record, roughly 93% of them singletons. The ten largest account for 0.3% to 0.4% of the sample.

This clone was seen only once. Its antigen target is currently unknown. Base-call qualities are not available, and no considerably larger clone is one nucleotide away. The germline V gene specifies MDHEN as CDR1 and SYDVKM as CDR2. The CDR3 runs 14 residues from the cysteine to the phenylalanine. Only the CDR3 DNA is retained, 42 bases long and in frame from the first base. V and J are trimmed by 9 bases and 7 bases, and the gene matches miss 5 bases of the junction. The investigation overall reported the following: Around 5.4% of naive CD4, 3% to 3.5% of naive CD8, approximately 2.2% of memory CD4, and more than 0.35% of memory CD8 clonotypes were shared across a few donors. Because the study included a small number of donors, the genetic and exposure-history diversity represented was limited. Even with the large sequencing depth, rarefaction of the sorted-subset datasets indicated that sequencing was incomplete. Based on pairwise subsampling, the degree of clonotype sharing among donors was expected to be affected by sequencing depth. Naive subsets generally had larger estimated clonotype richness than memory subsets. Compared with non-shared clonotypes, clonotypes shared by all four sorted-subset donors had higher generation probabilities. Only blood was sampled, and tissue TCR repertoires likely differ from those in blood.

The donors were healthy, HIV-negative adults who had no recently reported acute infections or vaccinations. Every donor was a Caucasian adult residing in Nashville, Tennessee, USA. CD4+ T cells were enriched by magnetic negative selection, after which naive cells were positively selected on CD45RA and the negative fraction was taken as the memory subset. After blood collection by leukapheresis, PBMCs were isolated using Ficoll-Histopaque density gradient centrifugation and then cryopreserved in the vapor phase of liquid nitrogen. Purity and quantity of every magnetically sorted T cell population were checked by analytical flow cytometry. From each sorted fraction, genomic DNA was isolated and quantified by UV absorbance on a Nanodrop 2000c.

The clonotype was recovered from a young man in good health. Some clones in this sample may be carry-over from other donors' samples. The chain is encoded by TRBV28 joined to TRBJ2-1, with TRBD2 identical over 14 junction bases. Material: naive CD4+ T cells from PBMCs. Read against the paper, the sample's cell subset or site label means: CD45RA+ positively selected. CDR3 region: CASRLAGGVNEQFF. The nucleotide sequence is TGTGCCAGTCGACTAGCGGGAGGGGTGAATGAGCAGTTCTTC. This CDR3, with the reference TRBV28 and TRBJ2-1 proteins standing in past its ends, gives the full variable domain DVKVTQSSRYLVKRTGEKVFLECVQDMDHENMFWYRQDPGLGLRLIYFSYDVKMKEKGDIPEGYSVSREKKERFSLILESASTNQTSMYLCASRLAGGVNEQFFGPGTRLTVL.